These T cell receptor beta chains were read from a single sample in a study of blood T cell repertoires in COVID-19. The method was immunoSEQ multiplex PCR; TCRdb's version includes in-frame clones alone and lacks a portion of them. This repertoire shows tens of thousands of clones, over 75% found once; its top ten account for 10% to 15%. Sequencing was done on a sample of peripheral blood. Receptors were obtained from a human donor in a cohort sampled during active COVID-19. The CDR3 runs from the conserved cysteine through the conserved F or W. A D gene is named only where the DNA matches it firmly. Clone size is shown for a subset of rows, as once, few, many or a class of expanded clone.

cdr3_nt: TGTGCCAGCAGTTACTTACGGGGAGGGCAGCCCCAGCATTTT; cdr3_aa: CASSYLRGGQPQHF; j_call: TRBJ1-5; clone_size: -; v_call: TRBV6-6; d_call: -
cdr3_nt: TGTGCCAGCAGCCCAGGACAGCGTCTAAACACCATATATTTT; cdr3_aa: CASSPGQRLNTIYF; j_call: TRBJ1-3; clone_size: -; v_call: TRBV7-9; d_call: -
cdr3_nt: TGTGCCGGACAGGGGGTGGGCTACGAGCAGTACTTC; cdr3_aa: CAGQGVGYEQYF; j_call: TRBJ2-7; clone_size: -; v_call: TRBV7-9; d_call: TRBD1
cdr3_nt: TGTGCCAGCTCACCTCCTCTTGCCTACAATGAGCAGTTCTTC; cdr3_aa: CASSPPLAYNEQFF; j_call: TRBJ2-1; clone_size: -; v_call: TRBV18; d_call: -
cdr3_nt: TGTGCCAGCAGCCAATCGGAGAACGTCCAGTATTTT; cdr3_aa: CASSQSENVQYF; j_call: TRBJ2-3; clone_size: -; v_call: TRBV3-1/TRBV3-2; d_call: -
cdr3_nt: TGTGCCAGCAGCTTGGGTCCGGGGGATGCCGGGGAGCTGTTTTTT; cdr3_aa: CASSLGPGDAGELFF; j_call: TRBJ2-2; clone_size: few; v_call: TRBV5-4; d_call: -
cdr3_nt: TGTGCCAGCCGACAGGGGCCCCCCGGCTATGGCTACACCTTC; cdr3_aa: CASRQGPPGYGYTF; j_call: TRBJ1-2; clone_size: few; v_call: TRBV6-6; d_call: TRBD1
cdr3_nt: TGCAGTGCTAGTTGGCAGGTAGGGGACACTGAAGCTTTCTTT; cdr3_aa: CSASWQVGDTEAFF; j_call: TRBJ1-1; clone_size: -; v_call: TRBV20-1; d_call: -
cdr3_nt: TGCAGTGCAAGTGGGGGCGTGAATTCACCCCTCCACTTT; cdr3_aa: CSASGGVNSPLHF; j_call: TRBJ1-6; clone_size: -; v_call: TRBV20-1; d_call: -
cdr3_nt: TGTGCCAGCAGCCCGGGACAGGGTATCGGCTACACCTTC; cdr3_aa: CASSPGQGIGYTF; j_call: TRBJ1-2; clone_size: -; v_call: TRBV7-2; d_call: TRBD1
cdr3_nt: TGTGCCAGCAGCTCCCCCAGTGGAGGGAAAGAAGCTTTCTTT; cdr3_aa: CASSSPSGGKEAFF; j_call: TRBJ1-1; clone_size: -; v_call: TRBV7-8; d_call: -
cdr3_nt: TGTGCCAGCAGTTACGAAGGGCCTCGGGGTCAGCCCCAGCATTTT; cdr3_aa: CASSYEGPRGQPQHF; j_call: TRBJ1-5; clone_size: -; v_call: TRBV6-6; d_call: -
cdr3_nt: TGTGCCAGCAGCCAGTCGTCGGACTCCTTCTACGAGCAGTACTTC; cdr3_aa: CASSQSSDSFYEQYF; j_call: TRBJ2-7; clone_size: -; v_call: TRBV7-2; d_call: -
cdr3_nt: TGCGCCAGCAGCCTTGGGGGGGGGAGTGGCTACACCTTC; cdr3_aa: CASSLGGGSGYTF; j_call: TRBJ1-2; clone_size: -; v_call: TRBV4-3; d_call: -
cdr3_nt: TGCAGTGCTAGTACCCGAAGAGGGACTAGACAAGAGACCCAGTACTTC; cdr3_aa: CSASTRRGTRQETQYF; j_call: TRBJ2-5; clone_size: -; v_call: TRBV20-1; d_call: TRBD2